This T cell receptor beta chain appears in the sequencing data of a study of T cells in Graves' hyperthyroidism and ophthalmopathy. On the study more broadly: Before any treatment, at initial diagnosis, peripheral blood was collected. Points from the study as a whole: In blood, most of the thyroid clonotypes expanded above 0.001 were also present.

This clonotype was observed at least ten times. What it binds is not known. Researchers amplified the TCR beta CDR3 regions from RNA transcripts. Carried out on the TCR CDR3, a first-round RT-PCR used the HTBI primer set. Via MiXCR, TCRdb re-called the multiplex PCR reads, giving one row per CDR3 protein. The data show a few hundred thousand distinct CDR3 sequences, with around 16% seen just once and under 8% held by the top ten. The sequence was collected from a woman younger than 45 with Graves' hyperthyroidism. The source material was blood.

This CDR3 is CASSSWTSSTDTQYF. CDR3 DNA sequence: TGTGCCAGCAGTTCCTGGACTAGCAGCACAGATACGCAGTATTTT. The chain recombines TRBV27 with TRBJ2-3; TRBD2 matches 8 bases. With V trimmed by 4 bases and J by 0 bases, 3 bases remained unmatched. The CDR3 extends over 15 amino acids. Per germline, CDR1 MNHEY and CDR2 SMNVEV (reference sequence).